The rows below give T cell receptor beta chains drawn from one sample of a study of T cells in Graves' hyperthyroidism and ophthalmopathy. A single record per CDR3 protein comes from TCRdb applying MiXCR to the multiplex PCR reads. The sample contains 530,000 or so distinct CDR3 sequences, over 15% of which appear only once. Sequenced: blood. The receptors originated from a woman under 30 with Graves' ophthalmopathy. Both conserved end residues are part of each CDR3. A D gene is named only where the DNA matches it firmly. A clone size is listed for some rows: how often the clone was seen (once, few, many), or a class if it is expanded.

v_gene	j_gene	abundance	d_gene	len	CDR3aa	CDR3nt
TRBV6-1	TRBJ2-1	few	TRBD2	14	CASSTSGSYNEQFF	TGTGCCAGCAGTACTAGCGGTTCTTACAATGAGCAGTTCTTC
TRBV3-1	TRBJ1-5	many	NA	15	CASSQDRGNNQPQHF	TGTGCCAGCAGCCAAGATCGGGGGAACAATCAGCCCCAGCATTTT
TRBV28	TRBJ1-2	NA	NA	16	CASSPRLWTHLVGYTF	TGTGCCAGCAGTCCTCGTCTTTGGACCCACCTGGTTGGCTACACCTTC
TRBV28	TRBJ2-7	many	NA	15	CASSLSPGRTYEQYF	TGTGCCAGCAGTTTATCCCCGGGGCGAACCTACGAGCAGTACTTC
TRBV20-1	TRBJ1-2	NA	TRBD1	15	CSARPLGQGNYGYTF	TGCAGTGCTCGACCCCTCGGACAGGGAAACTATGGCTACACCTTC
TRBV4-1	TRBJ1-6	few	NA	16	CASREEQGSYNSPLHF	TGCGCCAGCAGGGAAGAACAGGGCTCCTATAATTCACCCCTCCACTTT
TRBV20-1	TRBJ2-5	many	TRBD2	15	CSALGLAERQETQYF	TGCAGCGCCTTAGGTCTAGCGGAACGTCAAGAGACCCAGTACTTC
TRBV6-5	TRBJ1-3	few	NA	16	CASSYSAGATGNTIYF	TGTGCCAGCAGTTACTCGGCAGGAGCTACTGGAAACACCATATATTTT
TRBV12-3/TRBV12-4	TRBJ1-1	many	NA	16	CASSPRVGNMNTEAFF	TGTGCCAGCAGCCCCCGGGTAGGTAACATGAACACTGAAGCTTTCTTT
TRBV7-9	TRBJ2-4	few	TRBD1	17	CASSSPSSGQGASIQYF	TGTGCCAGCAGCTCCCCGTCCTCGGGACAGGGGGCCAGCATTCAGTACTTC
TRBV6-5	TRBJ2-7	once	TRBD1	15	CASSYRDRGTYEQYF	TGTGCCAGCAGTTACCGGGACAGGGGTACCTACGAGCAGTACTTT
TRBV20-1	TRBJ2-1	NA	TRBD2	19	CSARLQADLSGGSYNEQFF	TGCAGTGCTAGATTACAGGCCGACCTTAGCGGGGGTTCCTACAATGAGCAGTTCTTC
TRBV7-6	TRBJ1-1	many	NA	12	CASSRLDTEAFF	TGTGCCAGCAGCCGTTTGGACACTGAAGCTTTCTTT
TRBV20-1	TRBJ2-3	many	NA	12	CSARDTTAAQYF	TGCAGTGCTAGAGACACCACAGCGGCGCAGTATTTT
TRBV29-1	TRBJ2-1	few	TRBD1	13	CSAGTGGSQEQFF	TGCAGCGCCGGGACAGGGGGGAGCCAGGAGCAGTTCTTC
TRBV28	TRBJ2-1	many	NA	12	CASSLAPAGQFF	TGTGCCAGCAGTTTGGCCCCTGCGGGGCAGTTCTTC
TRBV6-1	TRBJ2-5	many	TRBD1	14	CASSNRDRAETQYF	TGTGCCAGCAGTAACCGGGACAGGGCGGAGACCCAGTACTTC
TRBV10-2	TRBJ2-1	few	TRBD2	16	CASRVPGLPSHNEQFF	TGCGCCAGCAGAGTCCCGGGACTACCCTCCCACAATGAGCAGTTCTTC
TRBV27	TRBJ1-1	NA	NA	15	CASSSRQILNTEAFF	TGTGCCAGCAGTTCGCGACAGATTTTGAACACTGAAGCTTTCTTT
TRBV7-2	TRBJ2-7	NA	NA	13	CASSSPDWREQYF	TGTGCCAGCAGCTCCCCTGACTGGCGCGAGCAGTACTTC
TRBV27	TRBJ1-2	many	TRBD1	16	CASTTLGTGTYHGYTF	TGTGCCAGCACCACACTGGGGACAGGGACGTATCATGGCTACACCTTC
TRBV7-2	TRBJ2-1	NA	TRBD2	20	CASRSSGRARISNSYNEQFF	TGTGCCAGCAGGTCTAGCGGGAGGGCTCGAATCTCCAACTCCTACAATGAGCAGTTCTTC
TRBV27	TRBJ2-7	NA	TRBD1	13	CASSLTGNHEQYF	TGTGCCAGCAGTTTGACAGGGAACCACGAGCAGTACTTC
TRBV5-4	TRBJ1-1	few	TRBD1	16	CASSLGTRGPGTEAFF	TGTGCCAGCAGCTTGGGGACCAGGGGGCCCGGCACTGAAGCTTTCTTT
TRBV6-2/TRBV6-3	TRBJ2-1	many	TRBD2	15	CASSYAGVGWNEQFF	TGTGCCAGCAGTTACGCGGGGGTGGGTTGGAATGAGCAGTTCTTC
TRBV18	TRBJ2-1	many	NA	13	CASSPSKVDEQFF	TGTGCCAGCTCTCCCTCTAAGGTAGATGAGCAGTTCTTC
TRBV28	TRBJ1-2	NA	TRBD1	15	CASSFRGQGPLKATF	TGTGCCAGCAGTTTTCGGGGACAGGGTCCCCTCAAAGCCACCTTC
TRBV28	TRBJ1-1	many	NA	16	CASSLYNRDGVTEAFF	TGTGCCAGCAGTTTATACAACAGGGATGGGGTTACTGAAGCTTTCTTT
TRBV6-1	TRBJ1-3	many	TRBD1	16	CASNRDRGYSGNTIYF	TGTGCCAGCAACAGGGACAGGGGTTACTCTGGAAACACCATATATTTT
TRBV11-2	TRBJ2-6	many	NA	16	CASSLVGRDKANVLTF	TGTGCCAGCAGCTTAGTTGGCAGAGACAAGGCCAACGTCCTGACTTTC
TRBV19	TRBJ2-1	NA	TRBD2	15	CASRPSGTSYNEQFF	TGTGCCAGTAGACCTAGCGGGACCTCCTACAATGAGCAGTTCTTC
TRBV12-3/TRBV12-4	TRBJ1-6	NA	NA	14	CASSSGRLNSPLHF	TGTGCCAGCAGTTCCGGACGGCTTAATTCACCCCTCCACTTT
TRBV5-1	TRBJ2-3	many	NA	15	CASSLEGIVYDTQYF	TGCGCCAGCAGCTTGGAAGGGATCGTGTACGATACGCAGTATTTT
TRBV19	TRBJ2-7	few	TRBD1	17	CASSIWPSGDRGNEQYF	TGTGCCAGTAGTATTTGGCCCTCCGGTGACAGGGGGAACGAGCAGTACTTC
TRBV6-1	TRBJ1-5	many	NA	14	CASSEPGLNQPQHF	TGTGCCAGCAGTGAACCTGGGTTAAATCAGCCCCAGCATTTT
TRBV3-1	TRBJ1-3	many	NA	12	CASSSQGNTIYF	TGTGCCAGCAGCTCACAGGGAAACACCATATATTTT
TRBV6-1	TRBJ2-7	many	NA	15	CASTPGQGNAYEQYF	TGTGCCAGCACCCCCGGGCAGGGGAATGCCTACGAGCAGTACTTC
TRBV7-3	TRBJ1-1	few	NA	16	CASSYFPAGENTEAFF	TGTGCCAGCAGCTATTTTCCCGCAGGGGAGAACACTGAAGCTTTCTTT
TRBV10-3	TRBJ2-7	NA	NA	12	CAGGTGSYEQYF	TGTGCCGGGGGGACTGGATCATACGAGCAGTACTTC
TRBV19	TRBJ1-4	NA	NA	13	CASSSRTNEKLFF	TGTGCCAGTAGTAGCCGAACTAATGAAAAACTGTTTTTT
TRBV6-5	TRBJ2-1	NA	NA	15	CASSSGMSSYNEQFF	TGTGCCAGCAGTTCCGGGATGAGCTCCTACAATGAGCAGTTCTTC
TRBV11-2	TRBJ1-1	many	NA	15	CASRPGGQKNTEAFF	TGTGCCAGCAGACCGGGGGGACAAAAGAACACTGAAGCTTTCTTT
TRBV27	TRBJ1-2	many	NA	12	CASSKIGDGYTF	TGTGCCAGCAGTAAAATCGGTGATGGCTACACCTTC
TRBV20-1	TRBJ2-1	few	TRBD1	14	CSTLQGASYNEQFF	TGCAGTACTCTCCAGGGGGCTTCCTACAATGAGCAGTTCTTC